This entry lists 16 T cell receptor beta chains sequenced from one sample in a study of T cells in Graves' hyperthyroidism and ophthalmopathy. What was amplified from RNA transcripts were TCR beta CDR3 regions. HTBI primers were used for first-round RT-PCR of the TCR CDR3. TCRdb re-called the multiplex PCR reads through MiXCR, storing one row per CDR3 protein. The table shows 500,000 to 650,000 distinct CDR3 sequences, with 14% occurring only once. Sequencing was performed on blood. These TCRs come from a woman in her forties or fifties with Graves' ophthalmopathy.

This clonotype has a handful of counts. The V gene is TRBV6-5, the J gene TRBJ1-2; no clear D. The CDR3 contains 15 residues. The V gene lost 2 bases and the J gene lost 5 bases, with 15 bases spanning the gap. From germline, CDR1 is MNHEY and CDR2 SVGAGI. The DNA for the CDR3 is TGTGCCAGCAGTTACGTTAGGGAATTCGGATATGGCTACACCTTC. It encodes CASSYVREFGYGYTF.

The gene calls are TRBV19 and TRBJ2-7; D remains ambiguous. The ends were cut back, 3 bases at V and 1 base at J, with 16 bases in the middle. The CDR3 has 16 residues. CDR1 is LNHDA, CDR2 SQIVND, per germline (reference sequence). The CDR3 sequence is CASSIKKAITSYEQYF. The CDR3 DNA reads as TGTGCCAGTAGTATCAAGAAGGCGATCACTTCCTACGAGCAGTACTTC.

As for this clonotype: This likely came from a read error, as a far larger clone is one base away. The chain combines TRBV9 with TRBJ2-2, with D unclear. Germline CDR1 is SGDLS and CDR2 is YYNGEE. This CDR3 spans 12 amino acids. Trimming removed 6 bases from V and 2 bases from J, with 5 bases in between. The CDR3, as DNA: TGTGCCAGCAACCCAAACACCGGGGAGCTGTTTTTT. Amino acids: CASNPNTGELFF.

This clonotype was seen repeatedly, ten times or more. J is TRBJ2-7 and V is TRBV13; 10 nucleotides align to TRBD2. Trimming cost V 2 bases and J 0 bases; bases outside gene matches: 7. This CDR3 has 17 amino acids. CDR1 and CDR2 (germline): PRHDT, FYEKMQ (reference sequence). The CDR3: CASSLSLAGVYSYEQYF. The CDR3 DNA is TGTGCCAGCAGCTTATCCCTAGCGGGAGTTTACTCCTACGAGCAGTACTTC.

The V call is TRBV5-5, the J call TRBJ2-5; possible D gene TRBD1, 6 bases. CDR3 length equals 16 residues. Trimming shortened V by 4 bases and J by 5 bases, and 21 bases separated the two germline ends. Germline CDR1 SGHKS, CDR2 YYEKEE (reference sequence). CDR3 DNA: TGTGCCAGCAGCGGGGTCGTAGCGCCTCAGGGGGAGACCCAGTACTTC. It encodes CASSGVVAPQGETQYF.

This clonotype showed up many times. This chain joins TRBV20-1 and TRBJ2-2; no clear D gene. Germline V lookup: CDR1 DFQATT, CDR2 SNEGSKA (reference sequence). The CDR3 loop spans 13 amino acids. Trimming cost V 5 bases and J 7 bases, with 14 bases left between them. The CDR3 DNA sequence: TGCAGTGCTGCTGCAGTATCGGGCGGGGAGCTGTTTTTT. This translates into CSAAAVSGGELFF.

This clonotype has just a few counts. V usage is TRBV5-8 and J usage is TRBJ2-5, with 8 bases identical to TRBD2. CDR1 is SGHTS and CDR2 is YDEGEE in the germline V gene. The CDR3 consists of 13 residues. With 2 bases clipped from V and 3 bases from J, the junction kept 0 bases outside the gene matches. This CDR3 is CASSLLAEETQYF. The CDR3 DNA is TGTGCCAGCAGCTTACTAGCGGAAGAGACCCAGTACTTC.

The rearrangement uses TRBV19 and TRBJ2-5; D might be TRBD1 (6 bases). The CDR3 is made up of 14 amino acids. V lost 5 bases and J lost 5, with 15 bases in between. CDR1 is LNHDA and CDR2 is SQIVND in the germline V gene (reference sequence). The CDR3 region is CASSPTGMDETQYF. The DNA of the CDR3 is TGTGCCAGTAGTCCAACAGGGATGGATGAGACCCAGTACTTC. Filled out from reference TRBV19 and TRBJ2-5, the complete variable domain reads DGGITQSPKYLFRKEGQNVTLSCEQNLNHDAMYWYRQDPGQGLRLIYYSQIVNDFQKGDIAEGYSVSREKKESFPLTVTSAQKNPTAFYLCASSPTGMDETQYFGPGTRLLVL.

This clonotype was counted once. V gene TRBV5-6 combines with J gene TRBJ1-5, with D unresolved. V was cut by 2 bases and J by 7 bases, with 7 bases left in between. From germline, CDR1 is SGHDT and CDR2 YYEEEE. This CDR3 is built from 12 residues. CDR3 in amino acids: CASSFNSQPQHF. CDR3 in DNA: TGTGCCAGCAGCTTTAATTCCCAGCCCCAGCATTTT.

This clonotype was found many times. The CDR3 here is CASSLSQLYNEQFF. The CDR3 coding sequence is TGTGCCAGCTCCCTAAGTCAGCTATACAATGAGCAGTTCTTC. The J gene is TRBJ2-1, the V gene TRBV6-1; D not resolved. The V end lost 8 bases, the J end lost 4 bases, and 15 bases lay between the germline ends. This CDR3 is built from 14 residues. Germline V CDR1 and CDR2: MNHNS, SASEGT.

The chain recombines TRBV25-1 with TRBJ2-3, with 7 positions matching TRBD2. CDR1 and CDR2 (germline): MGHDK, SYGVNS. This CDR3 is built from 17 residues. Unmatched junction bases numbered 12, after V lost 5 bases and J lost 1 base. CDR3 loop: CASSYGMREGGTDTQYF. CDR3 in DNA: TGTGCCAGCAGTTATGGAATGAGGGAGGGAGGCACAGATACGCAGTATTTT.

The chain recombines TRBV19 with TRBJ1-1; 9 bases align to TRBD1. The trim removed 2 bases at V and 11 bases at J, leaving 6 bases unmatched. CDR1 LNHDA and CDR2 SQIVND come from the germline V gene (reference sequence). There are 13 residues in the CDR3. In DNA form, the CDR3 reads TGTGCCAGTAGTATACCGGGACAGGGTAAGGCTTTCTTT. Residues: CASSIPGQGKAFF.

This clonotype occurred many times. The chain carries TRBV4-3 and TRBJ2-3; D ambiguous. Trimming took off 1 base at V and 3 bases at J, with 8 bases between the two ends. Germline loops: CDR1 LGHNA, CDR2 YSLEER. The length of the CDR3 is 14 residues. The CDR3 reads CASSQVLATDTQYF. The CDR3 DNA reads TGCGCCAGCAGCCAAGTTCTGGCAACAGATACGCAGTATTTT.

This clonotype was counted between two and nine times. The chain uses TRBV20-1 and TRBJ1-1; possible D gene TRBD1, 6 bases. The CDR3 loop spans 12 amino acids. The germline CDR1 and CDR2 sequences are DFQATT and SNEGSKA (reference sequence). Trimming removed 6 bases from V and 6 bases from J, with 14 bases in between. The CDR3 loop is CSALYRVAEAFF. CDR3 nucleotides: TGCAGTGCCCTGTACAGGGTGGCTGAAGCTTTCTTT.

This clonotype showed up many times. The rearrangement joins TRBV20-1 to TRBJ2-7; 9 nucleotides align to TRBD1. With V trimmed by 3 bases and J by 2 bases, 11 bases remained unmatched. This CDR3 region has 16 residues. The V gene's germline CDR1 is DFQATT and CDR2 SNEGSKA (reference sequence). Written as DNA, the CDR3 is TGCAGTGCTAGTCCCGGGACAGGGAGGGGCCCCTACGAGCAGTACTTC. Its translation is CSASPGTGRGPYEQYF.

The CDR3 sequence is CASSLPKGGPNYGYTF. DNA of the CDR3: TGTGCCAGCAGCCTTCCCAAAGGGGGCCCTAACTATGGCTACACCTTC. V and J are TRBV7-2 and TRBJ1-2; 7 bases are shared with TRBD1. With V trimmed by 5 bases and J by 0 bases, 9 bases remained unmatched. There are 16 residues in the CDR3. Germline CDR1 is SGHTA and CDR2 is FQGNSA.